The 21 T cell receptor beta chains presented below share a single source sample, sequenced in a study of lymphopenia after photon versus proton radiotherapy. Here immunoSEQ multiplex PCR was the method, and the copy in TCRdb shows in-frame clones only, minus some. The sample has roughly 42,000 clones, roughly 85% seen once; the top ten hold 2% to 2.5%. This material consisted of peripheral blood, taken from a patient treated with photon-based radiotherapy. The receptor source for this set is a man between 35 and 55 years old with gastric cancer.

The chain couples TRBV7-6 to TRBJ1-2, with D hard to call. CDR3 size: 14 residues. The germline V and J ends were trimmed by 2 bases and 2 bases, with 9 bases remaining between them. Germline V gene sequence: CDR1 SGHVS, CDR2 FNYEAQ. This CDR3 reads CASSLMDGNYGYTF. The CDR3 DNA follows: TGTGCCAGCAGCTTAATGGACGGAAACTATGGCTACACCTTC.

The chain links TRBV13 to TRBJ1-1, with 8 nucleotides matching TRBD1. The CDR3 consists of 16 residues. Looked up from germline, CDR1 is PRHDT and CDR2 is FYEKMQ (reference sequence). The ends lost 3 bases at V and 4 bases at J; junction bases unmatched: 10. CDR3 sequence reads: CASSFSQGAGGTEAFF. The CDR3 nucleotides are TGTGCCAGCAGCTTTTCCCAGGGGGCTGGGGGCACTGAAGCTTTCTTT. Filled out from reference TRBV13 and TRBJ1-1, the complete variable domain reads AAGVIQSPRHLIKEKRETATLKCYPIPRHDTVYWYQQGPGQDPQFLISFYEKMQSDKGSIPDRFSAQQFSDYHSELNMSSLELGDSALYFCASSFSQGAGGTEAFFGQGTRLTVV.

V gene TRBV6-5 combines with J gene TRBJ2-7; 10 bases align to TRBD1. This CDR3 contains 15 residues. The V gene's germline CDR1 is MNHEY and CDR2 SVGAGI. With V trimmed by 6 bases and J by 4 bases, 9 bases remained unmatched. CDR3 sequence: CASRLDRGPLYEQYF. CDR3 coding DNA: TGTGCCAGCAGACTCGACAGGGGGCCTCTGTACGAGCAGTACTTC.

The CDR3 reads CASRPGAVGDTIYF. The CDR3 DNA reads TGTGCCAGCAGGCCCGGAGCGGTCGGGGACACCATATATTTT. The gene calls are TRBV6-1 and TRBJ1-3; D unresolved. The germline V gene has CDR1 MNHNS and CDR2 SASEGT. Trimming shortened V by 6 bases and J by 8 bases, and 17 bases separated the two germline ends. This CDR3 region has 14 residues.

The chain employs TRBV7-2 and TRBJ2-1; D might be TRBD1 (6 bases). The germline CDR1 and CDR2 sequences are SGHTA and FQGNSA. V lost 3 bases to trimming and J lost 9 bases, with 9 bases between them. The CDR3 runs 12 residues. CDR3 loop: CASSFGTIEQFF. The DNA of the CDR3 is TGTGCCAGCAGCTTCGGGACAATTGAGCAGTTCTTC.

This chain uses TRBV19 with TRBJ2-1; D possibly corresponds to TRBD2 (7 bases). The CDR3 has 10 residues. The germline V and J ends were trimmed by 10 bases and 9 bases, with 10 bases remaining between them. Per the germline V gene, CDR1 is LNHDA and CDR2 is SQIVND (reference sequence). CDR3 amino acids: CAKGGGEQFF. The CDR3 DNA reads TGTGCCAAAGGGGGGGGTGAGCAGTTCTTC.

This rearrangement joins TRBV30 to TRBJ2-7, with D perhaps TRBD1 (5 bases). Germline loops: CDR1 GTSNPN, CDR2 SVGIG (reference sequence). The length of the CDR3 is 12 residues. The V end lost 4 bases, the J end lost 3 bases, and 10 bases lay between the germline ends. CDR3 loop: CAWKDSFYEQYF. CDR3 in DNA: TGTGCCTGGAAAGACAGTTTCTACGAGCAGTACTTC.

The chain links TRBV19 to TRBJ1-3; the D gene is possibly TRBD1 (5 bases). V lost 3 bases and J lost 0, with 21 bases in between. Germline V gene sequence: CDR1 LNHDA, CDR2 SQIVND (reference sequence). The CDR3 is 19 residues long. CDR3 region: CASSIEKRSGGYSGNTIYF. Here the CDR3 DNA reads TGTGCCAGTAGTATTGAGAAGAGATCGGGGGGTTACTCTGGAAACACCATATATTTT.

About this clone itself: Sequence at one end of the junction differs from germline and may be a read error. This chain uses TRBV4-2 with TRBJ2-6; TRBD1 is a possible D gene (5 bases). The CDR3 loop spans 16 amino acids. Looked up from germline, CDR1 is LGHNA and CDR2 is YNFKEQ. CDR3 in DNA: TGTGCCAGCAGCCAATCGTCCACCTCTGGGGCCGACGTCCTGACTTTC. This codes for CASSQSSTSGADVLTF.

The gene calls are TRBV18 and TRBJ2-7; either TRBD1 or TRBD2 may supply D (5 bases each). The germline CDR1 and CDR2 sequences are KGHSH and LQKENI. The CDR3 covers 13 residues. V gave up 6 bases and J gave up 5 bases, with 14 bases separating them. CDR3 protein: CASSARRDHEQYF. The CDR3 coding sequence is TGTGCCAGCTCTGCACGAAGGGACCACGAGCAGTACTTC.

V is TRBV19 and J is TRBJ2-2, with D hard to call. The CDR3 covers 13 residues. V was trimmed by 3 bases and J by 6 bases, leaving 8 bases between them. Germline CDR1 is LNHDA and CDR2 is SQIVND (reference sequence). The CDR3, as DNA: TGTGCCAGTAGTATTGATGGTCCCGGGGAGCTGTTTTTT. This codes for CASSIDGPGELFF.

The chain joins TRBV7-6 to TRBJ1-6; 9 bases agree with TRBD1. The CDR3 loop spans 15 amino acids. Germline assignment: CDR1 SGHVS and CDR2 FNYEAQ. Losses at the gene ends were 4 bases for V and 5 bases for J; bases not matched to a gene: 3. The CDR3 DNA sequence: TGTGCCAGCAGCTCTGGGACAGGGCATAATTCACCCCTCCACTTT. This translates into CASSSGTGHNSPLHF.

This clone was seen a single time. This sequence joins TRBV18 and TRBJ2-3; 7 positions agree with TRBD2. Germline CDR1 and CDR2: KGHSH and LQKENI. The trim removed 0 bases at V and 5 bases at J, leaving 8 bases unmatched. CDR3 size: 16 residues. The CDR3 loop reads CASSPPEAGMVDTQYF. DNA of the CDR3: TGTGCCAGCTCACCACCGGAAGCGGGGATGGTAGATACGCAGTATTTT.

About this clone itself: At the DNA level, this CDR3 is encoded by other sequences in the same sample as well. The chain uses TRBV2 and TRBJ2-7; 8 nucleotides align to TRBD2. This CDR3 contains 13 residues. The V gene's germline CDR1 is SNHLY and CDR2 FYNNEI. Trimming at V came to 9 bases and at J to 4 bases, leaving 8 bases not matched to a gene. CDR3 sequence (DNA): TGTGCCAGTTCTGCGGGGGGCCGATACGAGCAGTACTTC. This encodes CASSAGGRYEQYF.

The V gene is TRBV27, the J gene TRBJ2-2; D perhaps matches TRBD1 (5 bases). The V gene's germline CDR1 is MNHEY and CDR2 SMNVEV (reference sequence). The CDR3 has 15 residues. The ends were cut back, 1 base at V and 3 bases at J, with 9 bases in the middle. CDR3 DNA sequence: TGTGCCAGCAGTTTATTCGACAGATACACCGGGGAGCTGTTTTTT. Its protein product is CASSLFDRYTGELFF.

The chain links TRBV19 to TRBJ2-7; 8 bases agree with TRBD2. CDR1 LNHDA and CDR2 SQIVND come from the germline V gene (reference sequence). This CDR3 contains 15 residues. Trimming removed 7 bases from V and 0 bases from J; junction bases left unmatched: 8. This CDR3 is CASTPSGGSSYEQYF. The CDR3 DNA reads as TGTGCCAGTACCCCCTCGGGGGGGAGCTCCTACGAGCAGTACTTC.

The CDR3 loop reads CASSRDRVETQYF. The CDR3 DNA follows: TGTGCCAGCAGCCGGGACAGGGTTGAGACCCAGTACTTC. V and J are TRBV11-3 and TRBJ2-5, with 9 bases matching TRBD1. The CDR3 is 13 amino acids. V gave up 5 bases and J gave up 5 bases; unmatched junction bases: 3. The germline gives CDR1 SGHNT, CDR2 YENEEA.

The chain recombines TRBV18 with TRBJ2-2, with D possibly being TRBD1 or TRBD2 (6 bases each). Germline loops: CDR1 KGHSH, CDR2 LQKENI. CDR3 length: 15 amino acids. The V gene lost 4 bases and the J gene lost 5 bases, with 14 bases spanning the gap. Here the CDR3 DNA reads TGTGCCAGCTCACAGTTCACAGGGAGGACCGGGGAGCTGTTTTTT. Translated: CASSQFTGRTGELFF.

CDR3 residues: CASSQGRASTDTQYF. The CDR3 coding sequence is TGTGCCAGCAGCCAGGGCAGGGCTAGCACAGATACGCAGTATTTT. J is TRBJ2-3 and V is TRBV14, with a tentative D call TRBD1 (5 bases). Germline lookup yields CDR1 SGHDN and CDR2 FVKESK. The V and J ends lost 3 bases and 0 bases respectively, with 10 bases between them. The CDR3 runs 15 residues.

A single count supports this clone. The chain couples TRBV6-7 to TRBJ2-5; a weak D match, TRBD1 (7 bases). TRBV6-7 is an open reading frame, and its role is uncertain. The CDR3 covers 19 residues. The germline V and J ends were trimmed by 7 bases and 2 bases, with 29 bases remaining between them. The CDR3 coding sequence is TGTGCCAGCAACTCTGACGGAGGGGGCCTTAATAGGGGTCAAGAGACCCAGTACTTC. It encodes CASNSDGGGLNRGQETQYF.

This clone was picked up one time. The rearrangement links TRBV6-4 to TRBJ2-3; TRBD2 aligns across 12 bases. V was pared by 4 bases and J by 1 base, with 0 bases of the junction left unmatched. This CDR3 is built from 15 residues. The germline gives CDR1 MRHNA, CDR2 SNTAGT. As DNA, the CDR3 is TGTGCCAGCAGTGGGACTAGCGGGGGCACAGATACGCAGTATTTT. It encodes CASSGTSGGTDTQYF.